Detailed here is one T cell receptor beta chain. The DNA is omitted, as the CDR3 cannot be located on it reliably, and the CDR3 follows TCRdb's listing. The source of the sample is a study of breast tumors, draining lymph nodes, adjacent tissues. Samples came from axillary lymph nodes draining the breast cancer. Ends included, the CDR3 has 21 residues. CDR1 is SGHVS and CDR2 is FNYEAQ in the germline V gene. Using its own MiXCR run on the multiplex PCR reads, TCRdb lists one record per CDR3 protein. The sample lists under 110,000 distinct CDR3 sequences, more than 25% occurring once. Sequenced input: axillary lymph node tissue. This TCR came from a female donor with breast cancer. Some clones in this sample may be carry-over from other donors' samples. This chain uses TRBV7-6 with TRBJ2-4; TRBD2 is taken as the D call from the table, unchecked against the DNA. The CDR3 reads CASSFYICSASFSLAKNIQYF.